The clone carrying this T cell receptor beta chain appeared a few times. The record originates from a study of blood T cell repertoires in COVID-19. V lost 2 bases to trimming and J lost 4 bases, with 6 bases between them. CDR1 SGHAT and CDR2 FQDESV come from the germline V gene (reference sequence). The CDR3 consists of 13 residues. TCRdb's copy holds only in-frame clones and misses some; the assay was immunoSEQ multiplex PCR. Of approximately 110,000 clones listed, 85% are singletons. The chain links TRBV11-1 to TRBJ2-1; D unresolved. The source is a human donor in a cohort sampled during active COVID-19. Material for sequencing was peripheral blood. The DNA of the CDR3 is TGTGCCAGCAGCTTATTTCTTTACAATGAGCAGTTCTTC. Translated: CASSLFLYNEQFF.